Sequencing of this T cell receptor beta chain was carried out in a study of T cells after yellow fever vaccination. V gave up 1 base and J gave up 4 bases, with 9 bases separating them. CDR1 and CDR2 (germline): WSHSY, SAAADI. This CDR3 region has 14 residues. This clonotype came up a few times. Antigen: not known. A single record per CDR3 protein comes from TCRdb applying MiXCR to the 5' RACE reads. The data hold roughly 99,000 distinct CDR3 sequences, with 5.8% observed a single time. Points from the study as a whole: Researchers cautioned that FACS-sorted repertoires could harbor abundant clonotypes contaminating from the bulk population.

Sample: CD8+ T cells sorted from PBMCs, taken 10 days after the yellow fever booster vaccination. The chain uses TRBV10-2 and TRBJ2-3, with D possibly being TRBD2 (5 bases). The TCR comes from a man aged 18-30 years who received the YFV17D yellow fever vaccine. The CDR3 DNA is TGCGCCAGCAGTGAGTTAAGCGGCCCAGATACGCAGTATTTT. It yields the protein CASSELSGPDTQYF.